The text below deals with one TCR beta chain. Its antigen target is currently unknown. No quality values exist for individual bases; no much larger clone is one base distant. High-throughput TCR beta sequencing profiled peripheral blood CD8+ and CD4+ T cells from healthy donors, Susac syndrome patients and multiple sclerosis patients. Treatment-naive patients with stable or active relapsing-remitting disease fulfilling revised McDonald criteria were used as multiple sclerosis controls. Bulk CD8+ and CD4+ T cells were purified by magnetic negative isolation, whereas CD8+ TEMRA cells were enriched by FACS. Blood was drawn into EDTA tubes, processed within 24 hours, and PBMCs were isolated by density gradient centrifugation. PBMCs intended for TCR sequencing were frozen in liquid nitrogen and were later thawed in a 37 degrees C water bath. The sorted or isolated CD4+, CD8+ and CD8+ TEMRA cells reached a purity of at least 90%.

The germline V gene gives CDR1 as MGHDK and CDR2 as SYGVNS. From the cysteine up to the phenylalanine, the CDR3 has a length of 12 residues. Only the CDR3 DNA is retained, 36 bases long and in frame from the first base. V loses 3 bases of germline sequence and J loses 4 bases, and the interval between the two ends is 6 bases. These data belong to a study of CD8 T cells in Susac syndrome (dated by TCRdb to the late 2010s). Regarding the research as a whole: The study used repertoire sequencing to test whether antigen drove CD8+ T cell activation and differentiation in Susac syndrome.

RNA was extracted using the RNeasy kit, and roughly 0.45 to 1 microgram was reverse transcribed with random hexamers. The immunoSEQ multiplex PCR assay, which covers 54 Vbeta and 13 Jbeta segments, was used to amplify TCR beta CDR3 regions. PCR amplification bias was corrected by using a synthetic template baseline for primer optimization and computational correction. Per the authors' processing: Reads were annotated to V, D and J genes according to IMGT and were analyzed with immunoSEQ Analyzer, with only productive sequences retained. To calculate clonality, Shannon entropy was normalized by log2 of the number of productive unique sequences and then subtracted from one. Public and private clones were assessed among the 100 most prevalent clones of each patient and control. A clone was defined as Susac-specific if it was absent from the healthy and MS cohorts, from 950 to 1,300 published viral clones and from other ImmuneACCESS disease sequences. TCRdb reprocessed the public reads (quality trimming at Q25 with fastp, clone calling with MiXCR) and kept in-frame beta chains. Rows matching on CDR3 protein sequence are summarized as one entry with the most common DNA and genes. These V and J calls rely on TCRdb rather than the paper's analysis. This sample has about 200,000 distinct CDR3 sequences in its table, and 95% of those were observed once. The ten largest account for about 0.08% of the sample.

Summary of the overall study and its limitations: The number of individuals in the TCR sequencing and HLA analysis was acknowledged as relatively small.

The receptor was isolated from a human donor with multiple sclerosis. The chain is assembled from TRBV25-1 and TRBJ1-1; the D gene is not confidently resolved. Sequencing was carried out using CD4+ T cells from PBMCs. The encoded CDR3 is CASSDPGTEAFF. The base sequence is TGTGCCAGCAGTGATCCCGGCACTGAAGCTTTCTTT.